A selection of T cell receptor beta chains follows, all from one sample in a study of T cells in lung cancer brain metastases. TCRdb keeps only in-frame clones here, not all; method: immunoSEQ multiplex PCR. The sample lists more than 2,500 clones, over 75% seen once, with around 7.2% in the top ten. The source material was tumor tissue from the primary lung tumor. These receptors originate from an older woman with non-small cell lung cancer. CDR3s include the opening cysteine and the closing phenylalanine or tryptophan. A D gene is named only where the DNA matches it firmly. For some rows the clone size is stated as once, few or many, or as a class when expanded; others skip it.

len: 13; abundance: NA; v_gene: TRBV25-1; j_gene: TRBJ2-7; d_gene: NA; CDR3aa: CASSGDSWHEQYF; CDR3nt: TGTGCCAGCAGTGGGGACTCTTGGCACGAGCAGTACTTC
len: 13; abundance: NA; v_gene: TRBV28; j_gene: TRBJ1-2; d_gene: TRBD1; CDR3aa: CASRRQGSRGYTF; CDR3nt: TGTGCCAGCAGGAGACAGGGCTCGAGGGGCTACACCTTC
len: 14; abundance: NA; v_gene: TRBV5-6; j_gene: TRBJ1-1; d_gene: NA; CDR3aa: CASSFVRGNTEAFF; CDR3nt: TGTGCCAGCAGCTTCGTCAGGGGTAACACTGAAGCTTTCTTT
len: 15; abundance: NA; v_gene: TRBV6-5; j_gene: TRBJ2-7; d_gene: TRBD1; CDR3aa: CASSPGQGSSYEQYF; CDR3nt: TGTGCCAGCAGTCCAGGACAGGGGAGCTCCTACGAGCAGTACTTC
len: 15; abundance: NA; v_gene: TRBV2; j_gene: TRBJ1-5; d_gene: NA; CDR3aa: CASGQLNRGNQPQHF; CDR3nt: TGTGCCAGCGGACAGTTAAATCGGGGCAATCAGCCCCAGCATTTT
len: 13; abundance: few; v_gene: TRBV19; j_gene: TRBJ1-4; d_gene: TRBD1; CDR3aa: CASQGAKNEKLFF; CDR3nt: TGTGCCAGCCAGGGGGCTAAGAATGAAAAACTGTTTTTT
len: 13; abundance: NA; v_gene: TRBV5-1; j_gene: TRBJ2-2; d_gene: NA; CDR3aa: CASTPQDTGELFF; CDR3nt: TGCGCCAGCACCCCACAAGACACCGGGGAGCTGTTTTTT
len: 14; abundance: NA; v_gene: TRBV7-9; j_gene: TRBJ2-7; d_gene: TRBD2; CDR3aa: CASSSLAGVGEQYF; CDR3nt: TGTGCCAGCAGCTCACTAGCGGGAGTCGGCGAGCAGTACTTC
len: 14; abundance: NA; v_gene: TRBV7-2; j_gene: TRBJ1-1; d_gene: NA; CDR3aa: CASKLGGTDTEAFF; CDR3nt: TGTGCCAGCAAGCTCGGAGGCACGGACACTGAAGCTTTCTTT
len: 12; abundance: NA; v_gene: TRBV7-9; j_gene: TRBJ2-7; d_gene: NA; CDR3aa: CASSRDAYEQYF; CDR3nt: TGTGCCAGCAGCCGGGACGCCTACGAGCAGTACTTC
len: 13; abundance: NA; v_gene: TRBV18; j_gene: TRBJ1-2; d_gene: NA; CDR3aa: CASSPGRDNGYTF; CDR3nt: TGTGCCAGCTCACCGGGCAGGGATAATGGCTACACCTTC
len: 16; abundance: NA; v_gene: TRBV6-5; j_gene: TRBJ1-1; d_gene: NA; CDR3aa: CASSYMRGRLNTEAFF; CDR3nt: TGTGCCAGCAGTTATATGAGGGGCCGACTGAACACTGAAGCTTTCTTT
len: 14; abundance: few; v_gene: TRBV5-1; j_gene: TRBJ2-7; d_gene: NA; CDR3aa: CASSLDGTPYEQYF; CDR3nt: TGCGCCAGCAGCTTGGACGGGACGCCCTACGAGCAGTACTTC
len: 15; abundance: once; v_gene: TRBV6-1; j_gene: TRBJ1-5; d_gene: NA; CDR3aa: CASSPFAGGPQPQHF; CDR3nt: TGTGCCAGCAGTCCCTTCGCCGGGGGTCCTCAGCCCCAGCATTTT
len: 16; abundance: NA; v_gene: TRBV4-3; j_gene: TRBJ1-2; d_gene: TRBD1; CDR3aa: CASSQDSKTGRDGYTF; CDR3nt: TGCGCCAGCAGCCAAGATTCTAAGACAGGGCGGGATGGCTACACCTTC
len: 11; abundance: NA; v_gene: TRBV27; j_gene: TRBJ2-1; d_gene: NA; CDR3aa: CASSRLREQFF; CDR3nt: TGTGCCAGCAGTCGATTGAGGGAGCAGTTCTTC